Presented here are 17 T cell receptor beta chains from one specimen sequenced in a study of blood T cell repertoires in COVID-19. The data were produced by immunoSEQ multiplex PCR, yet TCRdb's version contains in-frame clones alone and is incomplete. This sample has 43,000 or so clones, with roughly four fifths found just once. Sequenced sample: peripheral blood. The receptors were gathered from a man between 60 and 70 years old with active COVID-19.

The CDR3 reads CASSLGGGTNEKLFF. The DNA of the CDR3 is TGTGCCAGCAGCTTAGGAGGTGGGACTAATGAAAAACTGTTTTTT. This rearrangement joins TRBV7-9 to TRBJ1-4; no clear D. Trimming shortened V by 1 base and J by 2 bases, and 8 bases separated the two germline ends. The CDR3 spans 15 residues. Germline V gives CDR1 SEHNR, CDR2 FQNEAQ (reference sequence).

CDR3 DNA sequence: TGTGCCAGCTCACCACCGGACAGGGGGTACAATCAGCCCCAGCATTTT. This sequence encodes CASSPPDRGYNQPQHF. The V gene is TRBV18, the J gene TRBJ1-5; the match to TRBD1 covers 10 bases. The CDR3 spans 16 residues. Germline V gene sequence: CDR1 KGHSH, CDR2 LQKENI. V shed 0 bases, J shed 3 bases, and the junction held 2 bases outside the gene matches.

This clone was recorded only once. The chain has TRBV4-1 and TRBJ2-7; D may be TRBD2 (6 bases). The germline V and J ends were trimmed by 4 bases and 3 bases, with 10 bases remaining between them. CDR1 is MGHRA and CDR2 is YSYEKL in the germline V gene. CDR3 length: 13 amino acids. The CDR3 DNA follows: TGCGCCAGCAGCCCGTATAGCGGCTACGAGCAGTACTTC. This sequence encodes CASSPYSGYEQYF.

This sequence joins TRBV12-5 and TRBJ2-4; the match to TRBD2 covers 13 bases. Unmatched junction bases numbered 11, after V lost 4 bases and J lost 5 bases. The CDR3 has 18 residues. Germline CDR1 is LGHNT and CDR2 is FRNRAP. The CDR3 nucleotides are TGTGCTAGTGGTTCCCGCACTAGCGGGAGGGCCCAGGAAAACATTCAGTACTTC. Translating gives CASGSRTSGRAQENIQYF. Together with reference TRBV12-5 and TRBJ2-4, the CDR3 gives the full variable domain: DARVTQTPRHKVTEMGQEVTMRCQPILGHNTVFWYRQTMMQGLELLAYFRNRAPLDDSGMPKDRFSAEMPDATLATLKIQPSEPRDSAVYFCASGSRTSGRAQENIQYFGAGTRLSVL.

The V call is TRBV27, the J call TRBJ2-1; TRBD2 matches 11 bases. Germline V lookup: CDR1 MNHEY, CDR2 SMNVEV (reference sequence). The CDR3 extends over 15 amino acids. After removal of 0 bases from V and 8 bases from J, the junction contained 3 bases not matched to a gene. CDR3 in DNA: TGTGCCAGCAGTTTATCTAGCGGGGGGGCCTATGAGCAGTTCTTC. It yields the protein CASSLSSGGAYEQFF.

This clone came up a few times. This chain's CDR3 is CASSDSSSGANVLTF. Here the CDR3 DNA reads TGTGCCAGCAGTGACTCTAGCTCTGGGGCCAACGTCCTGACTTTC. The chain joins TRBV6-4 to TRBJ2-6; D is undetermined. The CDR3 runs 15 residues. The germline gives CDR1 MRHNA, CDR2 SNTAGT. The ends were cut back, 0 bases at V and 0 bases at J, with 3 bases in the middle.

The V call is TRBV7-3, the J call TRBJ2-7; TRBD1 is a possible D gene (7 bases). V lost 2 bases, J lost 7 bases, and 18 bases lay in between. CDR1 is SGHTA and CDR2 is FQGTGA in the germline V gene. The CDR3 is 15 amino acids. This chain's CDR3 is CASSLGGGGAGEQYF. CDR3 sequence (DNA): TGTGCCAGCAGCTTAGGTGGAGGGGGCGCGGGAGAGCAGTACTTC.

This sequence joins TRBV7-3 and TRBJ2-7; 8 bases are a match to TRBD2. With V trimmed by 2 bases and J by 2 bases, 2 bases remained unmatched. The germline V gene encodes CDR1 SGHTA and CDR2 FQGTGA. The length of the CDR3 is 14 residues. The CDR3 here is CASSLGGGPYEQYF. CDR3 sequence (DNA): TGTGCCAGCAGCTTAGGCGGGGGGCCCTACGAGCAGTACTTC.

The chain recombines TRBV7-9 with TRBJ2-5; possibly TRBD2 for D (6 bases). The CDR3 has 16 residues. Trimming pared 0 bases from V and 1 base from J, leaving 12 bases between. Germline lookup yields CDR1 SEHNR and CDR2 FQNEAQ (reference sequence). The CDR3 DNA sequence: TGTGCCAGCAGCTTAGCCGGGGGTGACACCCAAGAGACCCAGTACTTC. The encoded protein is CASSLAGGDTQETQYF.

The chain links TRBV7-9 to TRBJ2-3; TRBD1 agrees at 7 bases. CDR3 size: 15 residues. The germline gives CDR1 SEHNR, CDR2 FQNEAQ (reference sequence). V dropped 5 bases and J dropped 4; count of bases not matched to a gene: 9. This CDR3 is CASSQSTGRPDTQYF. The CDR3 DNA reads as TGTGCCAGCAGCCAATCGACAGGGCGGCCAGATACGCAGTATTTT.

The chain combines TRBV19 with TRBJ2-1, with 7 bases lining up with TRBD2. Germline lookup yields CDR1 LNHDA and CDR2 SQIVND (reference sequence). The CDR3 spans 15 residues. The ends lost 5 bases at V and 4 bases at J; junction bases unmatched: 8. The DNA of the CDR3 is TGTGCCAGTAGTTTATCGGCTAGCGGTTACAATGAGCAGTTCTTC. The encoded protein is CASSLSASGYNEQFF.

This sequence joins TRBV28 and TRBJ2-5; D gene uncertain. Looked up from germline, CDR1 is MDHEN and CDR2 is SYDVKM. V lost 6 bases and J lost 10, with 15 bases in between. CDR3 length: 12 residues. The CDR3 DNA follows: TGTGCCAGCAGCCTCTTCCCCAGGTTCCAGTACTTC. Translated: CASSLFPRFQYF.

The chain links TRBV29-1 to TRBJ2-7; 7 bases line up with TRBD1. With V trimmed by 6 bases and J by 0 bases, 5 bases remained unmatched. The germline CDR1 and CDR2 sequences are SQVTM and ANQGSEA. The CDR3 is 13 amino acids. The CDR3 DNA sequence: TGCAGCGTCCAGACAGGGAGCTCCTACGAGCAGTACTTC. The encoded protein is CSVQTGSSYEQYF.

This clone has a handful of counts. The chain recombines TRBV28 with TRBJ1-5, with 10 nucleotides matching TRBD1. J was trimmed by 7 bases and V by 6 bases; bases with no gene match: 15. The CDR3 runs to 17 residues. Germline CDR1 reads MDHEN; CDR2 reads SYDVKM. CDR3 in amino acids: CASRSGQGVQGGQPQHF. CDR3 in DNA: TGTGCCAGCAGATCAGGACAGGGGGTTCAAGGTGGCCAGCCCCAGCATTTT.

V is TRBV11-2 and J is TRBJ2-7; D gene uncertain. The CDR3 covers 11 residues. Per germline, CDR1 SGHAT and CDR2 FQNNGV. V was clipped by 4 bases and J by 4 bases, with 5 bases between them. CDR3 amino acids: CASSSQYEQYF. The CDR3 nucleotides are TGTGCCAGCAGCTCTCAGTACGAGCAGTACTTC.

V gene TRBV5-1 combines with J gene TRBJ2-3, with D possibly TRBD2 on 5 matching bases. Trimming took 2 bases from V and 1 from J, leaving 8 bases between them. CDR1 is SGHRS, CDR2 YFSETQ, per germline. CDR3 length equals 14 residues. CDR3 coding DNA: TGCGCCAGCAGCTTCATGAGGGGCACAGATACGCAGTATTTT. Its translation is CASSFMRGTDTQYF.

The chain links TRBV9 to TRBJ2-1; 7 nucleotides agree with TRBD1. Germline CDR1 and CDR2: SGDLS and YYNGEE. This CDR3 is built from 15 residues. V dropped 0 bases and J dropped 10; count of bases not matched to a gene: 10. CDR3 loop: CASSVEPTGVSEQFF. CDR3 bases: TGTGCCAGCAGCGTAGAACCCACAGGGGTTTCCGAGCAGTTCTTC.